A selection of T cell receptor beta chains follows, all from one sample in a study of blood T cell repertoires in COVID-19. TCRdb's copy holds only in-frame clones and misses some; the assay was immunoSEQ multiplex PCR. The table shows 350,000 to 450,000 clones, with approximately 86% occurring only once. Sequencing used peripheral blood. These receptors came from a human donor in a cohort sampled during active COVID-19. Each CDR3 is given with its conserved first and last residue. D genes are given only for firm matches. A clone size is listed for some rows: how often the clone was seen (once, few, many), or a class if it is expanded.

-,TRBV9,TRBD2,CASSVYGGGLTDTQYF
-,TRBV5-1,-,CASSLDGGSYNEQFF
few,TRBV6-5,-,CASSRETSSGNTIYF
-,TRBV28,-,CASTRRGAGYEQYF
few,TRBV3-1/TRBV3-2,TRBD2,CASSYVTSEYNEQFF
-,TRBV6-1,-,CASSEVRGYHNEQFF
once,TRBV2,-,CASSGGGGSTDTQYF
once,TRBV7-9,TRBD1,CASSGGGQGYGYTF
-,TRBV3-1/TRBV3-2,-,CASSQGPRLDYNEQFF
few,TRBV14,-,CASSQVLLRDLNTEAFF
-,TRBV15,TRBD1,CATSREQGNEQYF
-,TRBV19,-,CASSSAGRTGELFF
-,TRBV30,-,CAFQAGGNQPQHF
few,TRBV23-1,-,CASSRRENTEAFF
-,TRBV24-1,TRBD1,CATSDPGTGSYNEQFF
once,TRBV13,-,CASSLNEGDGDYEQYF
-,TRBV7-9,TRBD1,CASSPPSAGGQTSYEQYF
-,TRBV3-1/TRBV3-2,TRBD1,CASRSGTGEGYTEAFF
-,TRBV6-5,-,CASRPGGWYNEQFF
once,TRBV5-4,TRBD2,CASRSGTSGGNADTQYF